The 23 T cell receptor beta chains in this list originate from one sample, sequenced in a study of response to subunit inactivated influenza vaccine (dated by TCRdb to the late 2010s). The library was produced with RT-PCR. The listed sequencing device is Illumina HiSeq 2500. TCRdb reran the public reads through fastp at Q25 and MiXCR, keeping productive beta chains. Under each unique CDR3 protein, matching rows form one entry showing the most common genes and DNA. This sample holds 550,000 to 800,000 distinct CDR3 sequences; roughly 14% were observed only once. The ten largest clones add up to 6% to 8% of the sample. Sequenced here: PBMCs from blood, sampled around 15 days before vaccination. These receptors were taken from a middle-aged man who received an inactivated influenza vaccine. Donor details come from another sample of the same person, matched by shared clones.

The sample holds many counts of this clonotype. The genes are TRBV24-1 and TRBJ2-2; weak D call: TRBD1 (6 bases). Germline CDR1 KGHDR, CDR2 SFDVKD. The CDR3 extends over 16 amino acids. Deletions cut 4 bases from V and 0 bases from J, with 11 bases between. CDR3 DNA sequence: TGTGCCACCAGTGAGTGGACAGTACCGAACACCGGGGAGCTGTTTTTT. Translation gives CATSEWTVPNTGELFF.

This clonotype has at least ten counts. This chain joins TRBV29-1 and TRBJ1-2; D unresolved. CDR3 length: 14 amino acids. Germline CDR1 and CDR2: SQVTM and ANQGSEA. V lost 6 bases, J lost 5 bases, and 19 bases lay in between. This CDR3 is CSVKSEDFRYGYTF. The CDR3, as DNA: TGCAGCGTCAAAAGCGAGGATTTTAGATATGGCTACACCTTC.

The table lists this clonotype with a few counts. The chain combines TRBV9 with TRBJ2-5; 8 bases agree with TRBD2. CDR1 is SGDLS, CDR2 YYNGEE, per germline. CDR3 length: 14 residues. With V trimmed by 2 bases and J by 5 bases, 5 bases remained unmatched. The CDR3 here is CASSVGIAGETQYF. CDR3 coding DNA: TGTGCCAGCAGCGTCGGAATAGCGGGGGAGACCCAGTACTTC.

The chain is built from TRBV7-9 and TRBJ1-6; D may be TRBD1 (6 bases). This CDR3 region has 15 residues. V lost 2 bases to trimming and J lost 7 bases, with 12 bases between them. Germline CDR1 is SEHNR and CDR2 is FQNEAQ (reference sequence). This CDR3 is CASSLSGHQNSPLHF. In nucleotides, the CDR3 is TGTGCCAGCAGCTTATCGGGACACCAGAATTCACCCCTCCACTTT.

The V and J genes are TRBV5-5 and TRBJ2-3; 15 bases match TRBD2. Germline assignment: CDR1 SGHKS and CDR2 YYEKEE (reference sequence). CDR3 length: 15 residues. V shed 3 bases, J shed 9 bases, and the junction held 5 bases outside the gene matches. CDR3 amino acids: CASSSSGTSGGTQYF. The CDR3 region has the DNA TGTGCCAGCAGCTCCTCCGGGACTAGCGGGGGGACGCAGTATTTT.

V is TRBV2 and J is TRBJ1-6, with D unresolved. CDR3 length: 17 amino acids. Germline-derived CDR1 and CDR2 are SNHLY and FYNNEI. V was trimmed by 5 bases and J by 14 bases, leaving 28 bases between them. CDR3 nucleotides: TGTGCCAGCAGTCAAGAGTTGGTCGGACCATTAATTCAGGCCCTCCACTTT. It codes for CASSQELVGPLIQALHF.

Only a few counts were recorded for this clonotype. This chain uses TRBV3-1 with TRBJ2-5; 7 bases agree with TRBD2. V gave up 2 bases and J gave up 8 bases; unmatched junction bases: 5. The germline V gene encodes CDR1 LGHDT and CDR2 YNNKEL (reference sequence). The CDR3 totals 13 residues. The CDR3: CASSQQGGATQYF. In DNA form, the CDR3 reads TGTGCCAGCAGCCAACAGGGAGGGGCAACCCAGTACTTC.

V gene TRBV7-2 combines with J gene TRBJ2-5, with D possibly being TRBD1 or TRBD2 (5 bases each). The germline V and J ends were trimmed by 1 base and 6 bases, with 18 bases remaining between them. Germline assignment: CDR1 SGHTA and CDR2 FQGNSA. The CDR3 has 16 residues. The CDR3, as DNA: TGTGCCAGCAGCTTAGGAGGGGTCGCAGGGCAACAGACCCAGTACTTC. It yields the protein CASSLGGVAGQQTQYF.

V gene TRBV29-1 combines with J gene TRBJ2-3; 14 bases fit TRBD2. CDR1 and CDR2 from the germline V gene are SQVTM and ANQGSEA. Trimming cost V 6 bases and J 3 bases; bases outside gene matches: 11. The CDR3 has 17 residues. The CDR3 here is CSVNIRTSGRPTDTQYF. In nucleotides, the CDR3 is TGCAGCGTCAATATAAGGACTAGCGGGAGGCCGACAGATACGCAGTATTTT.

In this sample, this clonotype turned up a few times. The rearrangement joins TRBV28 to TRBJ1-3; no clear D. This CDR3 is built from 13 residues. The ends were cut back, 7 bases at V and 2 bases at J, with 9 bases in the middle. Germline CDR1 MDHEN, CDR2 SYDVKM. The CDR3 is CASTGGAGNTIYF. The CDR3 nucleotides read TGTGCCAGCACAGGCGGCGCTGGAAACACCATATATTTT.

This clonotype has only a few counts. The CDR3 loop is CSARGLRRTGGTDTQYF. CDR3 nucleotides: TGCAGTGCTAGAGGGTTGCGGAGGACAGGGGGGACAGATACGCAGTATTTT. The chain recombines TRBV20-1 with TRBJ2-3; 10 bases fit TRBD1. The CDR3 has 17 residues. V trimming: 1 base; J trimming: 3 bases; junction bases outside the gene matches: 10. Germline V lookup: CDR1 DFQATT, CDR2 SNEGSKA (reference sequence).

This clonotype has just a few counts. In nucleotides, the CDR3 is TGTGCCAGCAGTTACTTGAGTCTGGGAGACACTGAAGCTTTCTTT. Protein: CASSYLSLGDTEAFF. J is TRBJ1-1 and V is TRBV6-5; D call uncertain. The V end lost 1 base, the J end lost 3 bases, and 12 bases lay between the germline ends. The CDR3 consists of 15 residues. CDR1 is MNHEY and CDR2 is SVGAGI in the germline V gene.

V is TRBV6-2 or TRBV6-3 and J is TRBJ2-1; 7 positions match TRBD1. The CDR3 extends over 16 amino acids. With 1 base clipped from V and 4 bases from J, the junction kept 7 bases outside the gene matches. Germline CDR1 and CDR2: MNHEY and SVGEGT. The CDR3 nucleotides are TGTGCCAGCAGTTACTTACGGACAGGTCCTTACAATGAGCAGTTCTTC. Its protein product is CASSYLRTGPYNEQFF.

This chain uses TRBV13 with TRBJ2-1; maybe TRBD2 (6 bases). The germline CDR1 and CDR2 sequences are PRHDT and FYEKMQ (reference sequence). V lost 5 bases and J lost 0, with 14 bases in between. The length of the CDR3 is 16 residues. The CDR3 sequence: CASSNSVGLSYNEQFF. The CDR3 DNA reads as TGTGCCAGCAGCAATTCAGTGGGACTCTCCTACAATGAGCAGTTCTTC.

The table lists this clonotype with a few counts. The chain is built from TRBV20-1 and TRBJ1-2, with D possibly being TRBD1 (5 bases). Trimming pared 0 bases from V and 5 bases from J, leaving 16 bases between. Germline assignment: CDR1 DFQATT and CDR2 SNEGSKA (reference sequence). The CDR3 has 15 residues. CDR3 region: CSARDTQAFRYGYTF. CDR3 nucleotides: TGCAGTGCTAGAGATACACAGGCCTTTAGATATGGCTACACCTTC.

This clonotype has at least ten counts. The J gene is TRBJ2-3, the V gene TRBV3-1; the D gene could be TRBD1 or TRBD2 (5 bases each). The germline V and J ends were trimmed by 4 bases and 7 bases, with 30 bases remaining between them. Germline V gene sequence: CDR1 LGHDT, CDR2 YNNKEL (reference sequence). This CDR3 spans 19 amino acids. The CDR3 sequence: CASSPMSSRPRDRRHTQYF. DNA for the CDR3: TGTGCCAGCAGCCCCATGTCGTCTCGCCCCAGGGACCGTAGGCATACGCAGTATTTT.

This clonotype was seen more than once but under ten times. The chain carries TRBV21-1 and TRBJ2-7; the D call of TRBD2 is as the table states it, not checked on the DNA. TRBV21-1 is deemed a pseudogene. The CDR3 totals 18 residues. CDR3 nucleotides: TGTGCCAGCAGCAAGTATCTAGCGGGAGCCCAGAGCTCCTACGAGCAGTACTTC. This gives the protein CASSKYLAGAQSSYEQYF.

The genes are TRBV10-3 and TRBJ2-7, with TRBD1 matching over 8 bases. V was pared by 4 bases and J by 2 bases, with 7 bases of the junction left unmatched. The length of the CDR3 is 15 residues. Per germline, CDR1 ENHRY and CDR2 SYGVKD. The chain's CDR3 is CAISVSGTGPYEQYF. The DNA of the CDR3 is TGTGCCATCAGTGTCTCCGGGACAGGTCCCTACGAGCAGTACTTC.

The V call is TRBV9, the J call TRBJ1-1; TRBD1 might be the D (6 bases). The CDR3 contains 14 residues. V dropped 3 bases and J dropped 5 bases, with 14 bases sitting between them. In germline, CDR1 is SGDLS, CDR2 YYNGEE. CDR3 coding DNA: TGTGCCAGCAGCGGCCACGCCAGGGGTACTGAAGCTTTCTTT. This gives the protein CASSGHARGTEAFF.

This clonotype was seen at least ten times. The J gene is TRBJ2-1, the V gene TRBV7-6, with 8 bases lining up with TRBD1. Germline CDR1 and CDR2: SGHVS and FNYEAQ. The length of the CDR3 is 12 residues. With 5 bases clipped from V and 10 bases from J, the junction kept 4 bases outside the gene matches. CDR3 sequence reads: CASSPTGGEQFF. As DNA, the CDR3 is TGTGCCAGCAGCCCTACAGGGGGGGAGCAGTTCTTC. Using reference TRBV7-6 and TRBJ2-1 for the parts outside the CDR3, the full variable domain is GAGVSQSPRYKVTKRGQDVALRCDPISGHVSLYWYRQALGQGPEFLTYFNYEAQQDKSGLPNDRFSAERPEGSISTLTIQRTEQRDSAMYRCASSPTGGEQFFGPGTRLTVL.

This clonotype came up a few times. V is TRBV5-1 and J is TRBJ2-3; the match to TRBD1 covers 11 bases. CDR3 length equals 15 residues. Germline assignment: CDR1 SGHRS and CDR2 YFSETQ. V shed 3 bases and J 5 bases; nucleotides not matched to a gene: 5. The DNA for the CDR3 is TGCGCCAGCAGCTCAGGACAGGGGGCGAAAGATACGCAGTATTTT. Translating gives CASSSGQGAKDTQYF.

The J gene is TRBJ2-7, the V gene TRBV10-2; the D gene is possibly TRBD2 (6 bases). The germline CDR1 and CDR2 sequences are WSHSY and SAAADI. V was clipped by 2 bases and J by 7 bases, with 12 bases between them. There are 13 residues in the CDR3. The chain's CDR3 is CASSEVSGREQYF. The CDR3 DNA sequence: TGCGCCAGCAGTGAGGTGTCTGGGAGGGAGCAGTACTTC.

This clonotype was recorded only once. Sequence at one end of the junction differs from germline and may be a read error. The chain joins TRBV2 to TRBJ1-3; D remains ambiguous. This CDR3 has 14 residues. The V gene's germline CDR1 is SNHLY and CDR2 FYNNEI. The DNA of the CDR3 is TGTGCCAGCAGTGAAGGGAGCTCTGGAAACTCCATATATTTT. Encoded protein: CASSEGSSGNSIYF.